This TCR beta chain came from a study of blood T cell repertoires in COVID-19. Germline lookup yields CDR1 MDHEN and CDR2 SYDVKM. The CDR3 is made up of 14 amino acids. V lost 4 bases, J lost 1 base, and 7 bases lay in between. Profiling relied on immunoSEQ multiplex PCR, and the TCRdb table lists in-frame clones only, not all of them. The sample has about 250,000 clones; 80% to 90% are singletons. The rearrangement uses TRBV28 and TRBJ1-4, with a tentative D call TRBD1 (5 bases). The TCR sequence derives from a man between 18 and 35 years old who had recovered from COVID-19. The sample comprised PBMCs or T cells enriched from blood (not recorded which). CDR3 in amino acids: CASSWDLTNEKLFF. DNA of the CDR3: TGTGCCAGCAGTTGGGACTTAACTAATGAAAAACTGTTTTTT. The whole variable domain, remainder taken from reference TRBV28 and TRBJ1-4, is DVKVTQSSRYLVKRTGEKVFLECVQDMDHENMFWYRQDPGLGLRLIYFSYDVKMKEKGDIPEGYSVSREKKERFSLILESASTNQTSMYLCASSWDLTNEKLFFGSGTQLSVL.